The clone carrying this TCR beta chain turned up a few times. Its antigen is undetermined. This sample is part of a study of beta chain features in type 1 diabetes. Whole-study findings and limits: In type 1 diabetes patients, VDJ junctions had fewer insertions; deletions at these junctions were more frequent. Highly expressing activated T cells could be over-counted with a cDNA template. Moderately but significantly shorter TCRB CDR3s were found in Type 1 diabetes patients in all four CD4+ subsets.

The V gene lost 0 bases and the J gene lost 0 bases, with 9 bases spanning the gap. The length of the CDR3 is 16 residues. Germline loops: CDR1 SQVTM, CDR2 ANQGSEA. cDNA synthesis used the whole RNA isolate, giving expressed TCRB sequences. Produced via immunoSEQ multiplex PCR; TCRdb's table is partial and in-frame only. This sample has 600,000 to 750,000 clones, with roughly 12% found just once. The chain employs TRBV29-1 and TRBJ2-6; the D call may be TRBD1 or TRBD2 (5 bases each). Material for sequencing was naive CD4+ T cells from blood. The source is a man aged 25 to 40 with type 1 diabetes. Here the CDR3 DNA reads TGCAGCGTTGAAGATCGGGGCAGCTCTGGGGCCAACGTCCTGACTTTC. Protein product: CSVEDRGSSGANVLTF.